This TCR beta chain was recovered during a study of T cell repertoires in cytomegalovirus infection. Study results and limitations: The study found HLA-C-restricted CMV-specific TCR beta clonotypes dominating the ex vivo response.

This clonotype was seen more than once but under ten times. Its antigen is not identified. One entry per CDR3 protein results from TCRdb running MiXCR on the reads. The sample has around 530,000 distinct CDR3 sequences, about 17% seen once; the top ten hold roughly a quarter. Trimming cost V 4 bases and J 6 bases, with 16 bases left between them. Germline values: CDR1 SGHRS, CDR2 YFSETQ. CDR3 length: 15 amino acids. Sample: CD8+ T cells from PBMCs. The genes are TRBV5-1 and TRBJ1-4, with D possibly matching TRBD1 (6 bases). This TCR came from a human donor in good health (CMV status not recorded). Some clones in this sample may be carry-over from other donors' samples. The CDR3 reads CASSQEGDWDEKLFF. Written as DNA, the CDR3 is TGCGCCAGCAGCCAGGAGGGGGACTGGGATGAAAAACTGTTTTTT.